This passage covers 12 T cell receptor beta chains from one sample sequenced in a study of response to subunit inactivated influenza vaccine. TCRdb reprocessed the RT-PCR reads via MiXCR and lists one record per CDR3 protein. The data contain about 540,000 distinct CDR3 sequences, around 21% of them singletons. This sample also appeared in a second study, on T cells expressing NK-cell markers. That source reports: Scientists made TCR beta cDNA using 5'RACE template switching with UMIs.

Sequenced material: CD4+ T cells sorted from PBMCs, taken roughly 12 days after vaccination. The receptors here all came from a man aged 45 to 65 who received an inactivated influenza vaccine.

This clonotype has a count of ten or more. The rearrangement uses TRBV5-1 and TRBJ2-1; TRBD1 matches 9 bases. The CDR3 is made up of 13 amino acids. In germline, CDR1 is SGHRS, CDR2 YFSETQ. Losses at the gene ends were 4 bases for V and 7 bases for J; bases not matched to a gene: 3. The CDR3 reads CASSGQGTNEQFF. CDR3 DNA: TGCGCCAGCAGCGGACAGGGGACGAATGAGCAGTTCTTC. The full variable domain, rest sourced from reference TRBV5-1 and TRBJ2-1, is KAGVTQTPRYLIKTRGQQVTLSCSPISGHRSVSWYQQTPGQGLQFLFEYFSETQRNKGNFPGRFSGRQFSNSRSEMNVSTLELGDSALYLCASSGQGTNEQFFGPGTRLTVL.

The genes are TRBV6-2 or TRBV6-3 and TRBJ1-5; no clear D gene. CDR3 length: 14 residues. Germline V lookup: CDR1 MNHEY, CDR2 SVGEGT. V shed 4 bases and J shed 9 bases, with 16 bases lying between them. The CDR3 region is CASSSSDRGRPQHF. The CDR3 region has the DNA TGTGCCAGCAGTTCGTCAGACCGCGGACGGCCCCAGCATTTT.

This clonotype was found a few times. The CDR3 coding sequence is TGTGCCATCAGTGAGTCCCCGTCAACTAATGAAAAACTGTTTTTT. This encodes CAISESPSTNEKLFF. The V gene is TRBV10-3, the J gene TRBJ1-4; no clear D. This CDR3 has 15 residues. CDR1 and CDR2 from the germline V gene are ENHRY and SYGVKD. Trimming stripped 0 bases from V and 0 bases from J, with 5 bases between.

The chain is built from TRBV12-3 or TRBV12-4 and TRBJ1-2; D may be TRBD1 (5 bases). Trimming stripped 5 bases from V and 7 bases from J, with 14 bases between. The CDR3 totals 13 residues. CDR3 sequence (DNA): TGTGCCAGCAGTCAAGAGGGGTCAGGTGGCTACACCTTC. Encoded protein: CASSQEGSGGYTF.

This clonotype was observed a few times. The chain employs TRBV5-5 and TRBJ2-3; D possibly matches TRBD1 or TRBD2 (5 bases each). V lost 1 base to trimming and J lost 2 bases, with 8 bases between them. The CDR3 is 14 residues long. CDR1 and CDR2 from the germline V gene are SGHKS and YYEKEE (reference sequence). DNA of the CDR3: TGTGCCAGCAGCTTGAAGGGGACCACAGATACGCAGTATTTT. It codes for CASSLKGTTDTQYF.

This clonotype was detected a few times. The chain recombines TRBV7-2 with TRBJ2-3; D is perhaps TRBD1 or TRBD2 (6 bases each). V lost 1 base and J lost 6, with 14 bases in between. The CDR3 length is 15 residues. Germline CDR1 is SGHTA and CDR2 is FQGNSA. In DNA form, the CDR3 reads TGTGCCAGCAGCTTAGGACCGGGGGCCACGGATACGCAGTATTTT. It codes for CASSLGPGATDTQYF.

This rearrangement joins TRBV7-9 to TRBJ2-1, with D possibly being TRBD2 (5 bases). Trimming removed 3 bases from V and 10 bases from J, with 13 bases in between. In germline, CDR1 is SEHNR, CDR2 FQNEAQ (reference sequence). The CDR3 extends over 13 amino acids. CDR3 DNA sequence: TGTGCCAGCAGCTTTTCGACTACCGGGGAGCAGTTCTTC. It encodes CASSFSTTGEQFF.

The rearrangement uses TRBV5-1 and TRBJ2-5, with D perhaps assigned TRBD1 or TRBD2 (5 bases each). Germline values: CDR1 SGHRS, CDR2 YFSETQ. The CDR3 is made up of 13 amino acids. V was pared by 4 bases and J by 3 bases, with 10 bases between. CDR3 sequence (DNA): TGCGCCAGCAGCACGGTGGGGGAAGAGACCCAGTACTTC. Protein product: CASSTVGEETQYF.

In this sample, this clonotype turned up a few times. The rearrangement uses TRBV12-3 or TRBV12-4 and TRBJ2-1, with TRBD2 matching 10 bases. CDR3 length equals 14 residues. V was clipped by 3 bases and J by 8 bases; unmatched bases: 4. The CDR3 loop reads CASSLGTSVHEQFF. CDR3 in DNA: TGTGCCAGCAGTTTGGGGACTAGCGTGCATGAGCAGTTCTTC.

This clonotype was picked up a small number of times. The CDR3 reads CASSSPSGIRNTIYF. CDR3 DNA: TGTGCCAGCAGTTCCCCCTCAGGGATCCGAAACACCATATATTTT. This chain connects TRBV12-3 or TRBV12-4 to TRBJ1-3; D possibly corresponds to TRBD1 (5 bases). The ends were cut back, 4 bases at V and 5 bases at J, with 15 bases in the middle. The CDR3 loop spans 15 amino acids.

The chain combines TRBV6-5 with TRBJ1-4, with no clear D. Germline V gene data show CDR1 as MNHEY and CDR2 as SVGAGI. The V and J ends lost 8 bases and 4 bases respectively, with 14 bases between them. This CDR3 contains 14 residues. The CDR3 DNA sequence: TGTGCCAGCGTTTTGCCCGGGTTTAATGAAAAACTGTTTTTT. It codes for CASVLPGFNEKLFF.

This rearrangement joins TRBV20-1 to TRBJ1-3; no reliable D call. The CDR3 loop spans 13 amino acids. In germline, CDR1 is DFQATT, CDR2 SNEGSKA (reference sequence). Trimming shortened V by 5 bases and J by 0 bases, and 8 bases separated the two germline ends. CDR3 bases: TGCAGTGCTGCGTACATCTCTGGAAACACCATATATTTT. Translated: CSAAYISGNTIYF.